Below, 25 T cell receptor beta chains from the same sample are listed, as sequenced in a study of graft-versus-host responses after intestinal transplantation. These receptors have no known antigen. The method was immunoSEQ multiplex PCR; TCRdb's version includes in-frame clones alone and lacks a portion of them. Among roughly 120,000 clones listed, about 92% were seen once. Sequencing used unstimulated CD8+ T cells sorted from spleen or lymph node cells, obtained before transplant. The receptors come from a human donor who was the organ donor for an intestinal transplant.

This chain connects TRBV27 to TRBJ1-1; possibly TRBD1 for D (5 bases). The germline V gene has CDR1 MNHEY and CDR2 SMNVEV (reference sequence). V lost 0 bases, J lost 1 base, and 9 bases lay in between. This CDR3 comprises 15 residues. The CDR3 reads CASSLSQTGNTEAFF. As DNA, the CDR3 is TGTGCCAGCAGTTTATCGCAAACAGGGAACACTGAAGCTTTCTTT.

CDR3 DNA: TGTGCCAGCAGTGACACCCTTTGGTATTTT. Its translation is CASSDTLWYF. The V gene is TRBV6-4, the J gene TRBJ2-3; D remains unclear. Trimming took 2 bases from V and 14 from J, leaving 8 bases between them. The CDR3 has 10 amino acids. The germline V gene encodes CDR1 MRHNA and CDR2 SNTAGT.

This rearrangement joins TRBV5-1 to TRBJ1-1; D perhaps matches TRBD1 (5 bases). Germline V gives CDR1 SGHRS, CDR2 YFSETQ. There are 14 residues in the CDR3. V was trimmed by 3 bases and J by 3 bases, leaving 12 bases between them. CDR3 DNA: TGCGCCAGCAGCTCCGGGACCACGGACACTGAAGCTTTCTTT. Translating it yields CASSSGTTDTEAFF.

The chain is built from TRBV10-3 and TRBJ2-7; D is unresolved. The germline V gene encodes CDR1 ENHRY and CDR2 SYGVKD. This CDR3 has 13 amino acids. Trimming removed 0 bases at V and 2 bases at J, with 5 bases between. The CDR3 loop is CAISESTTYEQYF. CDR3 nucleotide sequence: TGTGCCATCAGTGAGTCGACAACCTACGAGCAGTACTTC.

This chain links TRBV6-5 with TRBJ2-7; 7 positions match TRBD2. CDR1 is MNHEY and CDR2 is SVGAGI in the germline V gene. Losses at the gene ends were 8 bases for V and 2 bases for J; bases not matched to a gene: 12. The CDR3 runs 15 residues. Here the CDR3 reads CASPSCGTMTYEQYF. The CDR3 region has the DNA TGTGCCAGCCCTAGCTGTGGGACTATGACCTACGAGCAGTACTTC.

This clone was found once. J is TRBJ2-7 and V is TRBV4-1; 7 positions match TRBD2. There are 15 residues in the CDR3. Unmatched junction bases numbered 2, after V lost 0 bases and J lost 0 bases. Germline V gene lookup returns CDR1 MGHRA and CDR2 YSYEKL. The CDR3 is CASSQDGGSSYEQYF. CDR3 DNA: TGCGCCAGCAGCCAAGATGGCGGGAGCTCCTACGAGCAGTACTTC.

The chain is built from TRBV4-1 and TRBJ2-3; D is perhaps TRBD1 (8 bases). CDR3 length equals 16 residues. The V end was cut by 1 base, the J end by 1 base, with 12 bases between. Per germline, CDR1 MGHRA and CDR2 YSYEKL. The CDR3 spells CASSQGTGRGTDTQYF. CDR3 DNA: TGCGCCAGCAGCCAAGGGACAGGGAGGGGCACAGATACGCAGTATTTT.

CDR3: CASSQDASAPYEQYF. The CDR3 DNA is TGTGCCAGCAGCCAAGATGCTAGCGCGCCCTACGAGCAGTACTTC. J is TRBJ2-7 and V is TRBV4-2; TRBD2 is a possible D gene (6 bases). V lost 0 bases and J 2 bases, leaving 11 bases between the germline ends. The length of the CDR3 is 15 residues. Germline V gene sequence: CDR1 LGHNA, CDR2 YNFKEQ.

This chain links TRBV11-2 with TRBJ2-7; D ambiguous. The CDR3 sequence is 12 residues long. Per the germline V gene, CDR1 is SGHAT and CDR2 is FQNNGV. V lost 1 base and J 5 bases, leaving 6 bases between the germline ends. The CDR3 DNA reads TGTGCCAGCAGCTTAGGACGGAACGAGCAGTACTTC. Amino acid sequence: CASSLGRNEQYF. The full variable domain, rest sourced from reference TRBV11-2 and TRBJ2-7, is EAGVAQSPRYKIIEKRQSVAFWCNPISGHATLYWYQQILGQGPKLLIQFQNNGVVDDSQLPKDRFSAERLKGVDSTLKIQPAKLEDSAVYLCASSLGRNEQYFGPGTRLTVT.

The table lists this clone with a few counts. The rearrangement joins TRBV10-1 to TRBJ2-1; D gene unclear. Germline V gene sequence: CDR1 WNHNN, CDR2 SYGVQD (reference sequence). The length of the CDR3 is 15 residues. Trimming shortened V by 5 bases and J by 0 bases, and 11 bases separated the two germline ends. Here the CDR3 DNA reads TGCGCCAGCAGTCTCTCGCGAGGCTCCTACAATGAGCAGTTCTTC. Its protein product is CASSLSRGSYNEQFF.

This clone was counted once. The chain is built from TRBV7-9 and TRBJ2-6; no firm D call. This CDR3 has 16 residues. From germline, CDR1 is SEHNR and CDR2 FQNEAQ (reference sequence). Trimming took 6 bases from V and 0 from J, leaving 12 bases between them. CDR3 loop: CASSLNVASGANVLTF. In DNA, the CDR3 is TGTGCCAGCAGTCTTAATGTAGCCTCTGGGGCCAACGTCCTGACTTTC. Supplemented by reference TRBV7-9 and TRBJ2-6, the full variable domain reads DTGVSQNPRHKITKRGQNVTFRCDPISEHNRLYWYRQTLGQGPEFLTYFQNEAQLEKSRLLSDRFSAERPKGSFSTLEIQRTEQGDSAMYLCASSLNVASGANVLTFGAGSRLTVL.

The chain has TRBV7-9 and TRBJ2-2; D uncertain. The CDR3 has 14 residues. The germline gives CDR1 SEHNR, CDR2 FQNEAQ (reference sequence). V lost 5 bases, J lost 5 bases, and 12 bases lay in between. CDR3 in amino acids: CASSRLVGTGELFF. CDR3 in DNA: TGTGCCAGCAGCCGATTGGTGGGAACCGGGGAGCTGTTTTTT.

CDR3 region: CASSQGGGAPAKNIQYF. DNA of the CDR3: TGTGCCAGCAGCCAAGGTGGGGGGGCGCCGGCCAAAAACATTCAGTACTTC. The chain is built from TRBV28 and TRBJ2-4; a weak D match, TRBD2 (7 bases). The CDR3 spans 17 residues. Trimming took 6 bases from V and 1 from J, leaving 19 bases between them. CDR1 is MDHEN, CDR2 SYDVKM, per germline.

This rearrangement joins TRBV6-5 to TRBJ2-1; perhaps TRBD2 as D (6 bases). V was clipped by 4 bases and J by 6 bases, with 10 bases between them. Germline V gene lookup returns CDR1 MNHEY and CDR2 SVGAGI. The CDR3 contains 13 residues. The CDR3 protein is CASSFSGGNEQFF. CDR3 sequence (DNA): TGTGCCAGCAGTTTCTCCGGGGGCAATGAGCAGTTCTTC.

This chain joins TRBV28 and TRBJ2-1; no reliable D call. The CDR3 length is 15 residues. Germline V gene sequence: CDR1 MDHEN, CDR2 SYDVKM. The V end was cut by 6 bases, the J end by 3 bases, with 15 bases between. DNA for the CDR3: TGTGCCAGCAGATCCCCCACATGGGGCTACAATGAGCAGTTCTTC. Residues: CASRSPTWGYNEQFF.

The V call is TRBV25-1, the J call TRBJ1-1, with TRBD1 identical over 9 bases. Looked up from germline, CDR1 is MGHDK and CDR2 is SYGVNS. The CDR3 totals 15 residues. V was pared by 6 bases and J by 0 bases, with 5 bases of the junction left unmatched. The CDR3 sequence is CASRVTGGMNTEAFF. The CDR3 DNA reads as TGTGCCAGCAGAGTGACAGGGGGAATGAACACTGAAGCTTTCTTT.

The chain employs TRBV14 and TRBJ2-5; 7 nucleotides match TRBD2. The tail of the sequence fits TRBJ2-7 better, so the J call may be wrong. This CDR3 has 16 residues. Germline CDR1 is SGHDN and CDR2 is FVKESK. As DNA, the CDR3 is TGTGCCAGCAGCCAAGGGCAAGCGGGACGACCCCACGAGCAGTACTTC. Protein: CASSQGQAGRPHEQYF.

The CDR3 DNA reads as TGTGCCAGCAGTTTACGCTGGGATGAAAAACTGTTTTTT. Protein product: CASSLRWDEKLFF. J is TRBJ1-4 and V is TRBV27; D is unclear. The CDR3 is made up of 13 amino acids. From germline, CDR1 is MNHEY and CDR2 SMNVEV (reference sequence). Trimming took off 2 bases at V and 6 bases at J, with 7 bases between the two ends.

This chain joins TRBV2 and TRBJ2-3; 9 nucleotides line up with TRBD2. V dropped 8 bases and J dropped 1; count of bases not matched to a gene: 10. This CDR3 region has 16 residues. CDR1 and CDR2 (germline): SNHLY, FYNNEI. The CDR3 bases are TGTGCCAGCCAGTATTCGCGGGAGGGGGGCACAGATACGCAGTATTTT. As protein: CASQYSREGGTDTQYF.

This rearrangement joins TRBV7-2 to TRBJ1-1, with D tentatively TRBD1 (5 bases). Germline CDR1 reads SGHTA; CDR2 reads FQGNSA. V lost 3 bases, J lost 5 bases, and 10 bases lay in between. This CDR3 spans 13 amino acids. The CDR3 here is CASSLGGATEAFF. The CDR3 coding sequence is TGTGCCAGCAGCTTGGGGGGTGCGACTGAAGCTTTCTTT.

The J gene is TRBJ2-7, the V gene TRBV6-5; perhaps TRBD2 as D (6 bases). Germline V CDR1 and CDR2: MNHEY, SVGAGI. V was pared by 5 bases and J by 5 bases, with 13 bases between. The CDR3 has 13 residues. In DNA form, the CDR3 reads TGTGCCAGCAGTCTGGCTAGCGCAAACGAGCAGTACTTC. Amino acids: CASSLASANEQYF.

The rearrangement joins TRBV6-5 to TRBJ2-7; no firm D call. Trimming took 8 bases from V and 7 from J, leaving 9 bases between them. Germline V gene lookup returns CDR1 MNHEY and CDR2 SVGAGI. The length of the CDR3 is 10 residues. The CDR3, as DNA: TGTGCCAGCCGCCTGGGGGAGCAGTACTTC. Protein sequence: CASRLGEQYF.

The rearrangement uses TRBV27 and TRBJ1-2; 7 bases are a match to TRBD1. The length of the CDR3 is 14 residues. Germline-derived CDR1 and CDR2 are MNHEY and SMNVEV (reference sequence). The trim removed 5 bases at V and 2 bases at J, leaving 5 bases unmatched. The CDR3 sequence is CASSPRGGNYGYTF. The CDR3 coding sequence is TGTGCCAGCAGTCCCAGGGGGGGGAACTATGGCTACACCTTC.

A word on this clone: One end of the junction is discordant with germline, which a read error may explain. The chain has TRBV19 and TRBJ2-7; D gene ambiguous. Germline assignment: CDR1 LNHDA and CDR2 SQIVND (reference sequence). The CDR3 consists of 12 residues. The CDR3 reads CASSTPPYEQCF. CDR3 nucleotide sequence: TGTGCCAGTAGTACCCCTCCCTACGAGCAGTGCTTC.

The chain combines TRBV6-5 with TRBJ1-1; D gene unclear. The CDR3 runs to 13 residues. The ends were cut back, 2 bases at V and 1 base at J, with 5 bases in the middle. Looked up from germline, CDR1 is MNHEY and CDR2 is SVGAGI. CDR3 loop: CASSYVKNTEAFF. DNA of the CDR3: TGTGCCAGCAGTTACGTCAAGAACACTGAAGCTTTCTTT.